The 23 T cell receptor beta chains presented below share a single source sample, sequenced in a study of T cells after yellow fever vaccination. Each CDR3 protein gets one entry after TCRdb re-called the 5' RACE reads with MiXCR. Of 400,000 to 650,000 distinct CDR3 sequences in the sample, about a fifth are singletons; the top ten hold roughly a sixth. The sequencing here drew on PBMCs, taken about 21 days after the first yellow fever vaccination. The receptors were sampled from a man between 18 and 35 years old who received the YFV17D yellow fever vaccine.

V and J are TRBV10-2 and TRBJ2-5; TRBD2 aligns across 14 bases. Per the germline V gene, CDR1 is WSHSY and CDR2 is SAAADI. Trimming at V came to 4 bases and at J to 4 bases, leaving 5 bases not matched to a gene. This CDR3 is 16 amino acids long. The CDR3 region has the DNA TGCGCCAGCAGTGTCGGACTAGCGGGGGGAGGAGAGACCCAGTACTTC. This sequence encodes CASSVGLAGGGETQYF.

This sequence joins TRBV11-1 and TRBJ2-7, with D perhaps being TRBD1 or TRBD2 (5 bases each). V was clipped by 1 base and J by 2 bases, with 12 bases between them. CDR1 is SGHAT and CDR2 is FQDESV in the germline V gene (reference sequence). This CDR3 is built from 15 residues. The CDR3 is CASSLERVGAYEQYF. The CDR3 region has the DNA TGTGCCAGCAGCTTAGAACGTGTGGGGGCCTACGAGCAGTACTTC. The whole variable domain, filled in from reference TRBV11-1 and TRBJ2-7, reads EAEVAQSPRYKITEKSQAVAFWCDPISGHATLYWYRQILGQGPELLVQFQDESVVDDSQLPKDRFSAERLKGVDSTLKIQPAELGDSAMYLCASSLERVGAYEQYFGPGTRLTVT.

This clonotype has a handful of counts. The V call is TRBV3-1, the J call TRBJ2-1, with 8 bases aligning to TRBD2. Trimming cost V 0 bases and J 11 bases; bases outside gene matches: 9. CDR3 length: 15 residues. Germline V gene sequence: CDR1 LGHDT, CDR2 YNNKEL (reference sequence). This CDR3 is CASSQDRHTSGKQFF. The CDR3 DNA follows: TGTGCCAGCAGCCAAGATCGCCACACTAGCGGCAAGCAGTTCTTC.

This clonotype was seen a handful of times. The CDR3 loop is CASSDGTGGFTEAFF. The CDR3 bases are TGCGCCAGCAGCGACGGGACAGGGGGCTTCACTGAAGCTTTCTTT. This sequence joins TRBV5-1 and TRBJ1-1; 12 positions agree with TRBD1. The CDR3 is made up of 15 amino acids. Trimming cost V 4 bases and J 4 bases; bases outside gene matches: 5. Per germline, CDR1 SGHRS and CDR2 YFSETQ.

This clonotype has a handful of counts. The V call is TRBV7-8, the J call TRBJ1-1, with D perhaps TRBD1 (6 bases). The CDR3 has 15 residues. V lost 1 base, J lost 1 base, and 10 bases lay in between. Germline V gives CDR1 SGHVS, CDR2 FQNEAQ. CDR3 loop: CASSLVGGRNTEAFF. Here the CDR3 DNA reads TGTGCCAGCAGCTTAGTGGGGGGGCGGAACACTGAAGCTTTCTTT.

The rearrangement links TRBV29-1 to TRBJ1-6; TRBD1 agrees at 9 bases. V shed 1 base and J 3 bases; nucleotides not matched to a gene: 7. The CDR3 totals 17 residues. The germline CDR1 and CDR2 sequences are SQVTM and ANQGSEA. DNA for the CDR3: TGCAGCGTTGAAGTATGGGGACAGGGAAACTATAATTCACCCCTCCACTTT. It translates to CSVEVWGQGNYNSPLHF.

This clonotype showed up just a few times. As DNA, the CDR3 is TGTGCCAGCAGCTTAGATTTCGTGGCAGGGGGGCCAGATACGCAGTATTTT. Translated: CASSLDFVAGGPDTQYF. V is TRBV7-9 and J is TRBJ2-3, with D maybe TRBD1 (7 bases). V was trimmed by 1 base and J by 4 bases, leaving 18 bases between them. The V gene's germline CDR1 is SEHNR and CDR2 FQNEAQ (reference sequence). The CDR3 extends over 17 amino acids. Based on the CDR3 plus reference TRBV7-9 and TRBJ2-3, the full variable domain is DTGVSQNPRHKITKRGQNVTFRCDPISEHNRLYWYRQTLGQGPEFLTYFQNEAQLEKSRLLSDRFSAERPKGSFSTLEIQRTEQGDSAMYLCASSLDFVAGGPDTQYFGPGTRLTVL.

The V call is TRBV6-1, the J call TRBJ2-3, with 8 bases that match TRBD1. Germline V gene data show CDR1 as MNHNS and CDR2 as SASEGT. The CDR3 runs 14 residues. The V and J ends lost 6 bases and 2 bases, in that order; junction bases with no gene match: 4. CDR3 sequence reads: CASSAGQATDTQYF. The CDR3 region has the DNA TGTGCCAGCAGCGCGGGACAGGCCACAGATACGCAGTATTTT.

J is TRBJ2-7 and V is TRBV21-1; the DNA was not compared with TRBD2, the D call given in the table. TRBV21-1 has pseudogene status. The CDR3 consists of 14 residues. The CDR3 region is CASLPAGCSYEQYV. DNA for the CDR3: TGTGCCAGCCTACCAGCGGGGTGCTCCTACGAGCAGTACGTC.

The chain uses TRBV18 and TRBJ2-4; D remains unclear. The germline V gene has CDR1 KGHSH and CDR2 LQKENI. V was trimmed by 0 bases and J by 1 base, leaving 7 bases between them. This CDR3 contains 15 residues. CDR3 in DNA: TGTGCCAGCTCACCACCGGGAAACGCCAAAAACATTCAGTACTTC. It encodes CASSPPGNAKNIQYF.

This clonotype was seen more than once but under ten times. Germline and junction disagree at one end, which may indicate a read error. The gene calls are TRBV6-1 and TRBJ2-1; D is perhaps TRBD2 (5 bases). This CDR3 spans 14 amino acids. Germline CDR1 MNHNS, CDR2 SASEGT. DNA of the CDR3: TGTGCTAGCATTGAGGGAATTTCCTACAATGAGCAGTTCTTC. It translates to CASIEGISYNEQFF.

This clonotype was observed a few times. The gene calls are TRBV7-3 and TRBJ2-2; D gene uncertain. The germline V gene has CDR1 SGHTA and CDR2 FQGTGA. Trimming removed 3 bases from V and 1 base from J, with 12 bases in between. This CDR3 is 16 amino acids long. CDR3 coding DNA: TGTGCCAGCAGCTTCCGACGCGTCCGGAACACCGGGGAGCTGTTTTTT. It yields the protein CASSFRRVRNTGELFF.

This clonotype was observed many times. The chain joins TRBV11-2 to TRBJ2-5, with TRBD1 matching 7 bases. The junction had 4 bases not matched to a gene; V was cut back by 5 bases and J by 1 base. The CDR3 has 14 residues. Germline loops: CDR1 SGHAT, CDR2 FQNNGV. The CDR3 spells CASSPGGTQETQYF. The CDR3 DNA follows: TGTGCCAGCAGCCCAGGGGGTACCCAAGAGACCCAGTACTTC.

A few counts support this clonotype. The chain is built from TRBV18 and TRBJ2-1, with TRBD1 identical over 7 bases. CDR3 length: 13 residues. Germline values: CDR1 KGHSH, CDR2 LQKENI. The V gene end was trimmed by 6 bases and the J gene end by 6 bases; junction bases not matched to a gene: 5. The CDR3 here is CASSPDRANEQFF. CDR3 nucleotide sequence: TGTGCCAGCTCTCCCGACAGGGCCAATGAGCAGTTCTTC.

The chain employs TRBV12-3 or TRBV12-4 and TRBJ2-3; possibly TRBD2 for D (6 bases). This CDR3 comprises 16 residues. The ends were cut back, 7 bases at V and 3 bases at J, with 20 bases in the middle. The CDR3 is CASTLTLNRGTDTQYF. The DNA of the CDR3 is TGTGCCAGCACCCTTACGCTAAATCGGGGGACAGATACGCAGTATTTT.

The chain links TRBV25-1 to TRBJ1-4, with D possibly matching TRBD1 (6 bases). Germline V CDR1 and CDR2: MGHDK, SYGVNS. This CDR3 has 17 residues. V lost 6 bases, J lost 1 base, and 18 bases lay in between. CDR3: CASSLRGKKKTNEKLFF. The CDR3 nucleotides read TGTGCCAGCAGCCTCAGGGGTAAAAAGAAAACTAATGAAAAACTGTTTTTT.

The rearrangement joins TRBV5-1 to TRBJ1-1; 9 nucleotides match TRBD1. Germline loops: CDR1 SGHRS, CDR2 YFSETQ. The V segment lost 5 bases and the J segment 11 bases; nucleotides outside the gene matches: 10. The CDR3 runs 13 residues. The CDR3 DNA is TGCGCCAGCAGACCGGGACAGGGATGGGGGGCTTTCTTT. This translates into CASRPGQGWGAFF. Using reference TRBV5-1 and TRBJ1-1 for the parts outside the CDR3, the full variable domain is KAGVTQTPRYLIKTRGQQVTLSCSPISGHRSVSWYQQTPGQGLQFLFEYFSETQRNKGNFPGRFSGRQFSNSRSEMNVSTLELGDSALYLCASRPGQGWGAFFGQGTRLTVV.

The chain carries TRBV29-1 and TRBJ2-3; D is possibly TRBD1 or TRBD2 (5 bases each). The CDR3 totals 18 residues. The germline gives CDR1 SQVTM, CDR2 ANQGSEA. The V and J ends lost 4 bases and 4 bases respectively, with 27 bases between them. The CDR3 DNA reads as TGCAGCGTTGCGGGGCTACGGACAATCAGGCCACGGGCAGATACGCAGTATTTT. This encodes CSVAGLRTIRPRADTQYF.

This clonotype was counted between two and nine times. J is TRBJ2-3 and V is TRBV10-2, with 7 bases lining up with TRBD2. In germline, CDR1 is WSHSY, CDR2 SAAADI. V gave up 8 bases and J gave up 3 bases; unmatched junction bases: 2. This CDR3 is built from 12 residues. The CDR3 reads CASGGLTDTQYF. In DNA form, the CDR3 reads TGCGCCAGCGGGGGACTAACAGATACGCAGTATTTT.

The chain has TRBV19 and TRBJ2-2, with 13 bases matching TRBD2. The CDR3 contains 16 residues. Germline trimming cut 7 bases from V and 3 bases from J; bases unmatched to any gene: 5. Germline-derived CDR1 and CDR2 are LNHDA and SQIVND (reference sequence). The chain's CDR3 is CASNHGLAGDTGELFF. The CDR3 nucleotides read TGTGCCAGTAATCATGGACTAGCGGGGGACACCGGGGAGCTGTTTTTT. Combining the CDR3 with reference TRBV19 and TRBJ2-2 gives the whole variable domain DGGITQSPKYLFRKEGQNVTLSCEQNLNHDAMYWYRQDPGQGLRLIYYSQIVNDFQKGDIAEGYSVSREKKESFPLTVTSAQKNPTAFYLCASNHGLAGDTGELFFGEGSRLTVL.

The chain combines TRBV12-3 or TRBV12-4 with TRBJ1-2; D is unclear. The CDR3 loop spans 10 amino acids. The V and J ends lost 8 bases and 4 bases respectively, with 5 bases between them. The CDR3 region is CASASYGYTF. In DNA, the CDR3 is TGTGCCAGCGCCTCCTATGGCTACACCTTC.

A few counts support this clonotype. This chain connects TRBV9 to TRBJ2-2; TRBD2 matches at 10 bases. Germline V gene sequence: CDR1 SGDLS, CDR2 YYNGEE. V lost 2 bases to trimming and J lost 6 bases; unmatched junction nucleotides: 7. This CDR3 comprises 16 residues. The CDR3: CASSVSGGTEAGELFF. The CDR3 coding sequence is TGTGCCAGCAGCGTTAGCGGGGGGACGGAAGCCGGGGAGCTGTTTTTT.

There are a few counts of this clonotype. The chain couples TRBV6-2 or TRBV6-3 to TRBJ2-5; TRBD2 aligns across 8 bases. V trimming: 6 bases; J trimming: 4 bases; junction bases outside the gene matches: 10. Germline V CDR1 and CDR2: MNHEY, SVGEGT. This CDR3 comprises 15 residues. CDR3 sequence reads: CASSGPGGPLETQYF. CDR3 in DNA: TGTGCCAGCAGCGGACCGGGGGGGCCATTAGAGACCCAGTACTTC.